Listed below are T cell receptor beta chains from one sample, sequenced in a study of PD-L1 blockade in urothelial cancer. Sequencing was performed with immunoSEQ multiplex PCR; in TCRdb, only in-frame clones are kept and a portion is missing. Of tens of thousands of clones listed, about 89% are singletons. Specimen: PBMCs, collected around atezolizumab (anti-PD-L1) treatment. These receptors originate from a man aged 55 to 70 with urothelial cancer. Both conserved end residues are part of each CDR3. The D gene is left open where the match is weak.

cdr3_aa: CAWSTGQVETEAFF
cdr3_nt: TGTGCCTGGAGTACAGGACAGGTAGAGACTGAAGCTTTCTTT
v_call: TRBV30
d_call: TRBD1
j_call: TRBJ1-1

cdr3_aa: CAITPGKGYYEQFF
cdr3_nt: TGTGCCATCACACCGGGGAAGGGATACTATGAGCAGTTCTTC
v_call: TRBV7-2
d_call: NA
j_call: TRBJ2-1

cdr3_aa: CASSLGGSRGQPQHF
cdr3_nt: TGTGCCAGCAGCTTAGGAGGTAGTCGCGGTCAGCCCCAGCATTTT
v_call: TRBV7-2
d_call: NA
j_call: TRBJ1-5

cdr3_aa: CASSLGTAQPQHF
cdr3_nt: TGTGCCAGCAGCTTAGGGACAGCTCAGCCCCAGCATTTT
v_call: TRBV7-2
d_call: NA
j_call: TRBJ1-5

cdr3_aa: CASSFLQGAGYTF
cdr3_nt: TGTGCCAGCAGTTTCTTACAGGGGGCTGGCTACACCTTC
v_call: TRBV27
d_call: TRBD1
j_call: TRBJ1-2

cdr3_aa: CASSISLRQGSNQPQHF
cdr3_nt: TGTGCCAGTAGTATATCACTCCGACAGGGGTCCAATCAGCCCCAGCATTTT
v_call: TRBV19
d_call: TRBD1
j_call: TRBJ1-5

cdr3_aa: CASSMGRSSYNEQFF
cdr3_nt: TGTGCCAGTAGTATGGGGCGGAGCTCCTACAATGAGCAGTTCTTC
v_call: TRBV19
d_call: NA
j_call: TRBJ2-1

cdr3_aa: CASSPQGQPPSYEQYF
cdr3_nt: TGTGCCAGCAGTCCTCAGGGACAGCCGCCCTCCTACGAGCAGTACTTC
v_call: TRBV27
d_call: TRBD1
j_call: TRBJ2-7

cdr3_aa: CSVGDTTLNYGYTF
cdr3_nt: TGCAGCGTGGGGGACACGACGCTGAACTATGGCTACACCTTC
v_call: TRBV29-1
d_call: NA
j_call: TRBJ1-2

cdr3_aa: CASSDGGSSYNSPLHF
cdr3_nt: TGTGCCAGCAGTGACGGCGGGTCTAGCTATAATTCACCCCTCCACTTT
v_call: TRBV27
d_call: NA
j_call: TRBJ1-6

cdr3_aa: CASTQGNTDTQYF
cdr3_nt: TGTGCCAGTACACAGGGGAACACAGATACGCAGTATTTT
v_call: TRBV19
d_call: TRBD1
j_call: TRBJ2-3

cdr3_aa: CASRPGGSYGYTF
cdr3_nt: TGTGCCAGCCGCCCCGGGGGGAGCTATGGCTACACCTTC
v_call: TRBV27
d_call: NA
j_call: TRBJ1-2

cdr3_aa: CASSPFLSEGDTEAFF
cdr3_nt: TGTGCCAGCAGCCCCTTCCTTTCTGAAGGAGACACTGAAGCTTTCTTT
v_call: TRBV4-2
d_call: NA
j_call: TRBJ1-1

cdr3_aa: CASRNPSGNYEQYF
cdr3_nt: TGTGCCAGCAGGAATCCTAGTGGCAACTACGAGCAGTACTTC
v_call: TRBV6-5
d_call: NA
j_call: TRBJ2-7

cdr3_aa: CASSAGTSNTQYF
cdr3_nt: TGTGCCAGCAGCGCGGGGACTTCCAATACGCAGTATTTT
v_call: TRBV7-6
d_call: NA
j_call: TRBJ2-3

cdr3_aa: CASSVVGGGMETQYF
cdr3_nt: TGTGCCAGCAGCGTGGTCGGCGGGGGGATGGAGACCCAGTACTTC
v_call: TRBV7-2
d_call: TRBD2
j_call: TRBJ2-5

cdr3_aa: CASYGGRALHF
cdr3_nt: TGTGCCAGCTATGGAGGACGGGCCCTCCACTTT
v_call: TRBV28
d_call: NA
j_call: TRBJ1-6

cdr3_aa: CASSLAGGKDEQFF
cdr3_nt: TGTGCCAGTTCCCTAGCGGGGGGGAAGGATGAGCAGTTCTTC
v_call: TRBV19
d_call: TRBD2
j_call: TRBJ2-1